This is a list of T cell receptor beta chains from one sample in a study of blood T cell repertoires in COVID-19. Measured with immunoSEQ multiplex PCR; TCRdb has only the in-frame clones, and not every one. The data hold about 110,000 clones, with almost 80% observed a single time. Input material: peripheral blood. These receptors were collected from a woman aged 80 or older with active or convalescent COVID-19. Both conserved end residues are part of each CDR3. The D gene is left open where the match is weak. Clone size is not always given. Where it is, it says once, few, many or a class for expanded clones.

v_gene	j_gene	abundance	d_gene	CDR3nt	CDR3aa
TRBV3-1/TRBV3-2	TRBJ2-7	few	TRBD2	TGTGCCAGCAGCCGATTAGCGGGAGGCTCCCCCTACGAGCAGTACTTC	CASSRLAGGSPYEQYF
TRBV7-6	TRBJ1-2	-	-	TGTGCCAGCAGCCAAGGGATTGGAAAACAGGGTTTGAACTATGGCTACACCTTC	CASSQGIGKQGLNYGYTF
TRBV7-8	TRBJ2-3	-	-	TGTGCCAGCAGCTTCAGCGGGCGCACAGATACGCAGTATTTT	CASSFSGRTDTQYF
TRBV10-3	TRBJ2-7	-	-	TGTGCCATCAGTGAGGGGCAGGGGACCATCTTC	CAISEGQGTIF
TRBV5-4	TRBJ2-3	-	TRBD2	TGTGCCAGCAGACTACATCACCTGACTAGCGGGAGCACAGATACGCAGTATTTT	CASRLHHLTSGSTDTQYF
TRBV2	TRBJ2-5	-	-	TGTGCCAGCAGTGTAACAGGACGCGGAGAGACCCAGTACTTC	CASSVTGRGETQYF
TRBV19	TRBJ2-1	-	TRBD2	TGTGCCAGCGCCTCTAGCGGGAGTTTTAATGAGCAGTTCTTC	CASASSGSFNEQFF
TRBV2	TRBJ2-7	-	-	TGTGCCAGCAGCACAGGGTTCGAGCAGTACTTC	CASSTGFEQYF
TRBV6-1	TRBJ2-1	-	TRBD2	TGTGCCAGCAGTGAAGCGCTTCGAACTAGCGGGAAAAATGAGCAGTTCTTC	CASSEALRTSGKNEQFF
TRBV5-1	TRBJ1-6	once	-	TGCGCCAGCAGCTTCGGGGGACGGCATTCACCCCTCCACTTT	CASSFGGRHSPLHF
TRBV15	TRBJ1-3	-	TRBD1	TGTGCCACCAGCACAGGGGGCTCTGGAAACACCATATATTTT	CATSTGGSGNTIYF
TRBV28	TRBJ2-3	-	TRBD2	TGTGCCAGCAGTTTACTAGCGGGACTCACAGATACGCAGTATTTT	CASSLLAGLTDTQYF
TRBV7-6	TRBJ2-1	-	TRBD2	TGTGCCAGCAGCTTAGAGGCTAGCGGGACGGATGCCTCCTACAATGAGCAGTTCTTC	CASSLEASGTDASYNEQFF
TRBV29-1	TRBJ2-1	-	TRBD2	TGCAGCGTTGAAGATACGGGACTAAACAATGAGCAGTTCTTC	CSVEDTGLNNEQFF
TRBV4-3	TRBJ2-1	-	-	TGCGCCAGCAGCCTTGACTACTACAATGAGCAGTTCTTC	CASSLDYYNEQFF
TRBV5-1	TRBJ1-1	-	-	TGCGCCAGCAGCGTGGGGGGGCCCACTGAAGCTTTCTTT	CASSVGGPTEAFF
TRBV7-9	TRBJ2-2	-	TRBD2	TGTGCCAACCCCGGAGGGCGGTCTAGCGGGTCGAACACCGGGGAGCTGTTTTTT	CANPGGRSSGSNTGELFF
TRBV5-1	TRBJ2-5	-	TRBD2	TGCGCCAGCAGCTTCAGGGAGGGAGAGACCCAGTACTTC	CASSFREGETQYF
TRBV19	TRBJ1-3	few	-	TGTGCCAGTAGTCCGAACACCATATATTTT	CASSPNTIYF
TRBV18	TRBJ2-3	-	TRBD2	TGTGCCAGCTCACTCGTCCTGACTAGCGGGAACACAGATACGCAGTATTTT	CASSLVLTSGNTDTQYF
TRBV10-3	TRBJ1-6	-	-	TGTGCCATCAGAGGGAGAAGTAATAATTCACCCCTCCACTTT	CAIRGRSNNSPLHF
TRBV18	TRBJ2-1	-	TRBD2	TGTGCCAGCTCACCACCGATGCGGGAGCGTGGGTATGAGCAGTTCTTC	CASSPPMRERGYEQFF
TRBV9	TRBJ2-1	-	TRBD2	TGTGCCAGCAGCGTAGGCGGGAGGAGTCTCAATGAGCAGTTCTTC	CASSVGGRSLNEQFF
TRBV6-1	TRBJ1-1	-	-	TGTGCCAGCAGTGAAGTTTGGCAGGACACTGAAGCTTTCTTT	CASSEVWQDTEAFF
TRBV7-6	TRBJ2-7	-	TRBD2	TGTGCCAGCAGCCCCTCGGTGGGGGGGTTGGGGTACGAGCAGTACTTC	CASSPSVGGLGYEQYF
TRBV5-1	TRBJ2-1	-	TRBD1	TGCGCCAGCAGCTTGGAGACAGGGGACTACAATGAGCAGTTCTTC	CASSLETGDYNEQFF
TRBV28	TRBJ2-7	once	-	TGTGCCAGCAGCTTCCCTGGGGCGGTCTACGAGCAGTACTTC	CASSFPGAVYEQYF
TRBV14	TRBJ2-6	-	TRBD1	TGTGCCAGCAGCCACAAAAGCTTACAGGGGGCTAATGGGGCCAACGTCCTGACTTTC	CASSHKSLQGANGANVLTF
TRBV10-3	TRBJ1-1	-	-	TGTGCCATCAGTGTTGCAGGCGCTATGAACACTGAAGCTTTCTTT	CAISVAGAMNTEAFF
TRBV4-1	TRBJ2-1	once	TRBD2	TGCGCCAGCAGCCACGCCGGGACTAGCGGGAGAAATGAGCAGTTCTTC	CASSHAGTSGRNEQFF
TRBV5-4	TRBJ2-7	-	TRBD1	TGTGCCAGCAGAATGGACAGGGGCCCCTACGAGCAGTACTTC	CASRMDRGPYEQYF
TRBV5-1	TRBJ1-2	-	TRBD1	TGCGCCAGCAGCCTCGGGACAGGGCGAGACTATGGCTACACCTTC	CASSLGTGRDYGYTF
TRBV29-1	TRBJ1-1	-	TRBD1	TGCAGCGTTGAAGGGGCCGACAGGGTCCCTGAAGCTTTCTTT	CSVEGADRVPEAFF
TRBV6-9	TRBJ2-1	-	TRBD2	TGTGCCAGCAGTTACGGACTAGCGGGAGGGGGTGAGCAGTTCTTC	CASSYGLAGGGEQFF
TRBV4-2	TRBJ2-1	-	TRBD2	TGTGCCAGCAGCAAGATCGGGGCGGGAGGGTACAATGAGCAGTTCTTC	CASSKIGAGGYNEQFF
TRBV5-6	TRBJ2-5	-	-	TGTGCCAGCAGCTTGGTGGCTAGCGAGACCCAGTACTTC	CASSLVASETQYF
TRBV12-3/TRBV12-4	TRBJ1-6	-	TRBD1	TGTGCCAGCAGTTTGGGACAGCGGTCACCCCTCCACTTT	CASSLGQRSPLHF
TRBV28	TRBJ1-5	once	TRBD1	TGTGCCAGCAGTTCAATCCGGGACAGGGGGTTCCGAGGTGGGCAGCCCCAGCATTTT	CASSSIRDRGFRGGQPQHF
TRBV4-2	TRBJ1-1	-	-	TGTGCCAGCAGCCATGCCCCGGGTACAAACACTGAAGCTTTCTTT	CASSHAPGTNTEAFF
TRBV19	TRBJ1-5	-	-	TGTGCCAGTAGTATAAGGGGGGGCGATCAGCCCCAGCATTTT	CASSIRGGDQPQHF
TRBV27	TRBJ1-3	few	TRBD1	TGTGCCAGCAGTTTACTTGGGACAGGGTCTGGAAACACCATATATTTT	CASSLLGTGSGNTIYF